The 7 T cell receptor beta chains below all came from one sample that was sequenced in a study of blood T cell repertoires in COVID-19. Produced via immunoSEQ multiplex PCR; TCRdb's table is partial and in-frame only. The sample lists 65,000 to 90,000 clones; 80% to 90% were seen once. The material sequenced was peripheral blood. The source is a man aged 50 to 60 with acute or convalescent COVID-19.

The gene calls are TRBV5-6 and TRBJ2-7; TRBD2 agrees at 13 bases. J lost 1 base, V lost 5 bases, and 9 bases had no gene match. The CDR3 runs to 17 residues. Germline CDR1 and CDR2: SGHDT and YYEEEE. The CDR3 DNA is TGTGCCAGCAGGGGCGGGACTAGCGGGGCGATATCCTACGAGCAGTACTTC. It yields the protein CASRGGTSGAISYEQYF.

A single count supports this clone. The gene calls are TRBV6-4 and TRBJ2-6; no firm D call. With 5 bases removed from V and 0 bases from J, the gap between germline ends came to 5 bases. This CDR3 comprises 14 residues. CDR1 MRHNA and CDR2 SNTAGT come from the germline V gene. Here the CDR3 DNA reads TGTGCCAGCAGTATGTACTCTGGGGCCAACGTCCTGACTTTC. It yields the protein CASSMYSGANVLTF.

The chain combines TRBV3-1 (or the pseudogene TRBV3-2) with TRBJ1-4, with D maybe TRBD1 (6 bases). The CDR3 spans 15 residues. Germline CDR1 and CDR2: LGHDT and YNNKEL (reference sequence). Trimming stripped 1 base from V and 8 bases from J, with 14 bases between. Here the CDR3 reads CASSQVRGAGEKLFF. DNA of the CDR3: TGTGCCAGCAGCCAAGTACGGGGGGCCGGAGAAAAACTGTTTTTT.

The rearrangement joins TRBV6-6 to TRBJ2-3; 10 nucleotides match TRBD2. CDR3 length: 15 amino acids. Germline V gives CDR1 MNHNY, CDR2 SVGAGI (reference sequence). V shed 6 bases and J 3 bases; nucleotides not matched to a gene: 6. CDR3 coding DNA: TGTGCCAGCAGACCTAGCGGGGGTAAGACAGATACGCAGTATTTT. Amino acids: CASRPSGGKTDTQYF.

The chain has TRBV9 and TRBJ2-1; 10 bases are shared with TRBD2. CDR3 size: 15 residues. Trimming at V came to 4 bases and at J to 2 bases, leaving 3 bases not matched to a gene. From germline, CDR1 is SGDLS and CDR2 YYNGEE. CDR3 nucleotides: TGTGCCAGCAGCCCCCTAGCGGGGGCCTACAATGAGCAGTTCTTC. This codes for CASSPLAGAYNEQFF.

The J gene is TRBJ2-3, the V gene TRBV19; 9 bases align to TRBD2. There are 15 residues in the CDR3. The germline gives CDR1 LNHDA, CDR2 SQIVND (reference sequence). Trimming at V came to 5 bases and at J to 2 bases, leaving 5 bases not matched to a gene. This CDR3 reads CASSLAGSDTDTQYF. The CDR3, as DNA: TGTGCCAGTAGTCTAGCGGGGTCCGACACAGATACGCAGTATTTT.

Regarding this clone: The sample holds other DNA sequences that translate to the same CDR3. This chain connects TRBV2 to TRBJ1-2; D is undetermined. The CDR3 runs to 12 residues. Germline V CDR1 and CDR2: SNHLY, FYNNEI. V lost 6 bases and J 6 bases, leaving 11 bases between the germline ends. CDR3 nucleotide sequence: TGTGCCAGCAGCCCAACGGGAGATGGCTACACCTTC. As protein: CASSPTGDGYTF.